This note documents a single T cell receptor (beta chain) sequence. Its matching antigen is unknown. Given a much more abundant clone one base away, this may be a read error. The second PCR ran 7 to 11 cycles with a sample-barcoded 5' primer and J-beta primers. TCRdb processed the 5' RACE reads anew with MiXCR; each CDR3 protein has one entry. The repertoire holds 1.5 million to 2 million distinct CDR3 sequences, with over 25% as singletons. This record comes from a study of blood T cells in healthy people across ages. Study conclusions and caveats: Age showed a roughly linear inverse relationship with TCR beta diversity per million T cells. Naive CD4+ cell counts and diversity both ran higher in long-lived than in aged donors.

They isolated at least 6 million PBMCs from each sample. CDR3 length equals 14 residues. Sequencing input: blood. The chain links TRBV12-3 or TRBV12-4 to TRBJ2-5, with TRBD1 matching over 9 bases. This clonotype was obtained from a woman in her 30s in good health. Here the CDR3 reads CASSYGTGREIQYF. In DNA form, the CDR3 reads TGTGCCAGCAGTTATGGGACAGGGAGAGAGATCCAGTACTTC.